This TCR beta chain was identified during a study of T cells in Graves' hyperthyroidism and ophthalmopathy. No ophthalmopathy progression within 18 months constituted stable Graves' hyperthyroidism. Whole-study findings and limits: In the analysis, a 13 V-J model separated ophthalmopathy from stable hyperthyroidism. Ophthalmopathy got predicted by the model a median roughly 6.1 months before its onset.

Using RNA transcripts as the source, TCR beta CDR3 regions were amplified. The primer set for the first-round RT-PCR of the TCR CDR3 was HTBI. Via MiXCR, TCRdb re-called the multiplex PCR reads, giving one row per CDR3 protein. Of 500,000 to 650,000 distinct CDR3 sequences in the sample, 12% to 15% were seen once. This clonotype was counted at least ten times. What it recognizes is unknown. V was cut by 8 bases and J by 1 base, with 14 bases left in between. Germline CDR1 is GTSNPN and CDR2 is SVGIG (reference sequence). The CDR3 has 14 amino acids. The chain is built from TRBV30 and TRBJ2-2; no reliable D call. The origin of this receptor is a woman aged 40 to 50 with Graves' hyperthyroidism. Sequencing was done on a sample of blood. In DNA, the CDR3 is TGTGCCCGGAAGCCTCGACAGAACACCGGGGAGCTGTTTTTT. Translating gives CARKPRQNTGELFF. The full variable domain, in which reference TRBV30 and TRBJ2-2 provide the parts outside the CDR3, is SQTIHQWPATLVQPVGSPLSLECTVEGTSNPNLYWYRQAAGRGLQLLFYSVGIGQISSEVPQNLSASRPQDRQFILSSKKLLLSDSGFYLCARKPRQNTGELFFGEGSRLTVL.